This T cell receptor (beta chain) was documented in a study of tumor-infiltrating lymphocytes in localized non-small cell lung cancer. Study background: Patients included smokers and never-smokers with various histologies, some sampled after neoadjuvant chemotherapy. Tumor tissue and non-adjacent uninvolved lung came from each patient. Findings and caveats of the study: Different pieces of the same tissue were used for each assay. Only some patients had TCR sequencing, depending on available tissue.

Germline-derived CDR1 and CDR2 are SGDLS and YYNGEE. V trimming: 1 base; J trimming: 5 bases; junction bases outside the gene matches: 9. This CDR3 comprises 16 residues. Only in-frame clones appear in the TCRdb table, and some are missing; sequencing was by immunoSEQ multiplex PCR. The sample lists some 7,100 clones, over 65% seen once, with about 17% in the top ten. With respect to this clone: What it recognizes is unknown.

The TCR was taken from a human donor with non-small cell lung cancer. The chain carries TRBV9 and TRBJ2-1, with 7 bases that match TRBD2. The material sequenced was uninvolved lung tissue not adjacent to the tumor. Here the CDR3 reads CASSVFISGDNNEQFF. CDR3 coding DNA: TGTGCCAGCAGCGTATTCATCAGCGGGGATAACAATGAGCAGTTCTTC.